This T cell receptor beta chain was found in a study of cytomegalovirus exposure and HLA in healthy donors. Study outcomes and limitations: Prediction of most subjects' HLA-A and HLA-B alleles by TCR beta sequences was reportedly accurate. Later on, a genetic analysis was performed. It linked a missense variant in DCLRE1C with V- and J-gene trimming of TCR beta.

Comments on this clone: Its antigen remains unidentified.

This CDR3 contains 13 residues. Germline V gene data show CDR1 as SSHAT and CDR2 as FNYEAQ (reference sequence). The V end lost 4 bases, the J end lost 6 bases, and 10 bases lay between the germline ends. The PCR employed 60 Vbeta primers together with 13 Jbeta primers. Sequenced by immunoSEQ multiplex PCR; TCRdb stores in-frame clones only, minus some. This table holds about 110,000 clones, around 85% found once. Sequencing was carried out using PBMCs. The TCR sequence derives from a man between 35 and 55 years old in good health and CMV-seronegative. The chain has TRBV7-7 and TRBJ1-5; D is undetermined. In nucleotides, the CDR3 is TGTGCCAGCAGCTCACACCCTGGTCAGCCCCAGCATTTT. Its protein is CASSSHPGQPQHF.